What follows are 10 T cell receptor beta chains derived from one specimen sequenced in a study of shared clonotypes between healthy human individuals. Profiling relied on immunoSEQ multiplex PCR, and the TCRdb table lists in-frame clones only, not all of them. This sample has about 2.3 million clones, with about nine tenths found just once. The sequencing sample was made of naive CD4+ T cells from PBMCs. Described subset: CD45RA+ positively selected. The receptor source for this set is a man younger than 30 in good health. Some clones in this sample may be carry-over from other donors' samples.

DNA of the CDR3: TGTGCCAGCAGCTTATTGGGCAGAAACAATGAGCAGTTCTTC. Translating gives CASSLLGRNNEQFF. This chain links TRBV7-9 with TRBJ2-1; D is uncertain. The V and J ends lost 2 bases and 5 bases respectively, with 10 bases between them. Germline V gene data show CDR1 as SEHNR and CDR2 as FQNEAQ (reference sequence). The CDR3 is 14 residues long.

The rearrangement joins TRBV5-6 to TRBJ2-7, with unresolved D. The CDR3 contains 14 residues. The V end lost 1 base, the J end lost 0 bases, and 8 bases lay between the germline ends. Per germline, CDR1 SGHDT and CDR2 YYEEEE. Written as DNA, the CDR3 is TGTGCCAGCAGCTTGACATATTCCTCCTACGAGCAGTACTTC. It translates to CASSLTYSSYEQYF.

This clone turned up a few times. The chain carries TRBV7-9 and TRBJ1-1, with D possibly being TRBD1 (5 bases). The CDR3 extends over 14 amino acids. V lost 5 bases, J lost 0 bases, and 10 bases lay in between. Germline CDR1 is SEHNR and CDR2 is FQNEAQ (reference sequence). DNA of the CDR3: TGTGCCAGCAGCCAGGGACCGCTGAACACTGAAGCTTTCTTT. It yields the protein CASSQGPLNTEAFF.

This clone was detected only a few times. The chain couples TRBV29-1 to TRBJ1-1, with 8 nucleotides matching TRBD1. Germline trimming cut 6 bases from V and 1 base from J; bases unmatched to any gene: 7. Looked up from germline, CDR1 is SQVTM and CDR2 is ANQGSEA. This CDR3 region has 14 residues. The CDR3 loop reads CSVTMGQENTEAFF. DNA for the CDR3: TGCAGCGTCACCATGGGACAGGAGAACACTGAAGCTTTCTTT.

The chain links TRBV5-1 to TRBJ1-1; TRBD1 might be the D (6 bases). V was cut by 2 bases and J by 3 bases, with 11 bases left in between. This CDR3 has 14 amino acids. Germline V lookup: CDR1 SGHRS, CDR2 YFSETQ. CDR3 bases: TGCGCCAGCAGCTTACAGGGTTATGACACTGAAGCTTTCTTT. Translating it yields CASSLQGYDTEAFF.

Only a few counts were recorded for this clone. The CDR3 sequence: CASSYTNTEAFF. CDR3 coding DNA: TGTGCCAGCAGTTATACGAACACTGAAGCTTTCTTT. The genes are TRBV2 and TRBJ1-1; D gene uncertain. The CDR3 totals 12 residues. The germline CDR1 and CDR2 sequences are SNHLY and FYNNEI. The ends were cut back, 5 bases at V and 1 base at J, with 5 bases in the middle.

This rearrangement joins TRBV28 to TRBJ1-5; 12 positions match TRBD1. The CDR3 contains 15 residues. V dropped 5 bases and J dropped 5; count of bases not matched to a gene: 4. CDR1 and CDR2 from the germline V gene are MDHEN and SYDVKM. CDR3 sequence: CASSPRDRGHQPQHF. The DNA for the CDR3 is TGTGCCAGCAGTCCCCGGGACAGGGGGCATCAGCCCCAGCATTTT. Using reference TRBV28 and TRBJ1-5 for the parts outside the CDR3, the full variable domain is DVKVTQSSRYLVKRTGEKVFLECVQDMDHENMFWYRQDPGLGLRLIYFSYDVKMKEKGDIPEGYSVSREKKERFSLILESASTNQTSMYLCASSPRDRGHQPQHFGDGTRLSIL.

The chain carries TRBV4-3 and TRBJ1-1; D unclear. Trimming removed 1 base at V and 7 bases at J, with 13 bases between. Germline V gives CDR1 LGHNA, CDR2 YSLEER. CDR3 length: 14 amino acids. The CDR3 reads CASSQADGFFEAFF. In nucleotides, the CDR3 is TGCGCCAGCAGCCAAGCCGACGGATTCTTTGAAGCTTTCTTT.

The V and J genes are TRBV28 and TRBJ2-5; 9 nucleotides line up with TRBD2. V lost 6 bases, J lost 1 base, and 3 bases stayed unmatched. Germline V gene data show CDR1 as MDHEN and CDR2 as SYDVKM. The CDR3 is 14 amino acids. CDR3 coding DNA: TGTGCCAGCAGGATTAGCGGGAGCCAAGAGACCCAGTACTTC. Translating it yields CASRISGSQETQYF.

The chain links TRBV11-2 to TRBJ1-6; 8 nucleotides agree with TRBD1. CDR3 length: 13 amino acids. CDR1 and CDR2 (germline): SGHAT, FQNNGV. V lost 1 base to trimming and J lost 10 bases; unmatched junction nucleotides: 0. The CDR3 protein is CASSLGQGSPLHF. In DNA, the CDR3 is TGTGCCAGCAGCTTAGGACAGGGGTCACCCCTCCACTTT. The full variable domain, in which reference TRBV11-2 and TRBJ1-6 provide the parts outside the CDR3, is EAGVAQSPRYKIIEKRQSVAFWCNPISGHATLYWYQQILGQGPKLLIQFQNNGVVDDSQLPKDRFSAERLKGVDSTLKIQPAKLEDSAVYLCASSLGQGSPLHFGNGTRLTVT.